This T cell receptor (beta chain) was sequenced during a study of blood T cell repertoires in COVID-19 (dated by TCRdb to 2020 to 2022). About the full investigation: Collaborator samples came from the United States, Italy and Spain and covered acute and convalescent phases of COVID-19. The material from the prospective study consisted of cDNA or gDNA derived from T cells, B-cell-depleted T cells, or PBMCs. The dataset comprised deeply sampled blood TCRbeta repertoires from subjects exposed to, actively infected with, or recovered from COVID-19. The repertoires were released in a freely available public database meant as a resource for research on the immune response to SARS-CoV-2. Samples came from the ongoing ImmuneRACE study (first 160 participants) plus 1,254 subjects from 6 global collaborators. Nearly every sample came with metadata listing a de-identified subject ID, COVID-19 status, age in years and sex. Where available, HLA class I and class II types were obtained from metadata supplied by the sample provider rather than from assay-based typing. General study outcomes and caveats: How much clinical and demographic metadata was included differed by source and by participant, and the metadata was provided uncurated.

TCRbeta CDR3 regions were amplified from genomic DNA using the immunoSEQ Assay, a bias-controlled multiplex PCR. For the original study's pipeline: Within the assay, amplification of reference gene primers was used to estimate how many nucleated cells each sample contained. To quantify the absolute abundance of each unique TCRbeta CDR3 rearrangement, sequence reads were collapsed and filtered. For each sample, productive Simpson clonality was calculated as the square root of Simpson's diversity index over productive rearrangements. Entries here come from immuneACCESS through TCRdb and include only in-frame sequences with V and J called. Some clones fail to appear in such tables; in the studies checked, an unresolved V gene covers under half of the shortfall, and the cause of the remainder is unknown. That table gives V, J and clone size, and the DNA gave D and trimming. The sample table shows more than 140,000 clones, and just over 85% are seen once. Approximately 1.5% of the sample belongs to the ten largest clones.

This clone is a singleton in its sample. It has no known antigen specificity. No per-base quality is available; no much larger clone lies one base away. The collaborating institutions used their own protocols to collect whole blood in K2EDTA tubes. For TCRbeta analysis, collaborators shipped samples in one of three forms: frozen whole blood, isolated PBMCs, or DNA extracted from either of those sample types. Looking up the germline V gene yields CDR1 SGHRS and CDR2 YFSETQ. Germline trimming amounts to 4 bases on V and 7 bases on J, with 6 as the count of junction bases outside the gene matches. From the cysteine up to the phenylalanine, the CDR3 has a length of 15 residues. Only CDR3 DNA remains: 45 bases, in frame from the first base.

This clonotype was obtained from a woman aged 60-75 years with acute or convalescent COVID-19. The sample was peripheral blood. The V and J segments used are TRBV5-1 and TRBJ1-6, and 9 junction bases match TRBD1. CDR3 sequence: CASSRGQGVNSPLHF. The bases read TGCGCCAGCAGCAGGGGACAGGGAGTCAATTCACCCCTCCACTTT.